The 2 T cell receptor beta chains below all came from one sample that was sequenced in a study of blood T cell repertoires in COVID-19. Using immunoSEQ multiplex PCR, the repertoire was profiled, and TCRdb retains in-frame clones only, with some absent. The sample includes some 150,000 clones, about 80% of them seen just once. Input material: peripheral blood. Receptors originate from a human donor with acute or convalescent COVID-19. The donor label of this sample is uncertain.

The rearrangement uses TRBV5-1 and TRBJ1-6; 10 bases line up with TRBD1. V was pared by 1 base and J by 3 bases, with 7 bases of the junction left unmatched. CDR1 is SGHRS and CDR2 is YFSETQ in the germline V gene. This CDR3 region has 18 residues. The CDR3 here is CASSLSGQGTYYNSPLHF. CDR3 sequence (DNA): TGCGCCAGCAGCTTGTCGGGACAGGGGACCTACTATAATTCACCCCTCCACTTT.

The chain uses TRBV4-1 and TRBJ1-6, with D possibly TRBD1 on 6 matching bases. The CDR3 covers 16 residues. V was shortened by 4 bases and J by 7 bases, with 17 bases between the two germline ends. Germline values: CDR1 MGHRA, CDR2 YSYEKL. The CDR3 DNA reads as TGCGCCAGCAGCCCCTACGAGCAGGGGACGAATTCACCCCTCCACTTT. This encodes CASSPYEQGTNSPLHF.